The 11 T cell receptor beta chains presented below share a single source sample, sequenced in a study of T cells after yellow fever vaccination. From the 5' RACE reads, TCRdb called clonotypes with MiXCR, one entry per CDR3 protein. Altogether around 260,000 distinct CDR3 sequences are present, about 5.2% being singletons, with the ten largest covering more than 3%. The sample here was CD4+ T cells sorted from PBMCs, taken on the day of the yellow fever booster vaccination. These TCRs come from a man between 18 and 29 years old who received the YFV17D yellow fever vaccine.

The chain couples TRBV9 to TRBJ1-2, with 7 bases lining up with TRBD1. CDR1 is SGDLS and CDR2 is YYNGEE in the germline V gene. The J segment lost 6 bases and the V segment lost 3 bases, leaving 2 bases of the junction unmatched. CDR3 length equals 12 residues. The CDR3 coding sequence is TGTGCCAGCAGCGCTACAGGGGATGGCTACACCTTC. This sequence encodes CASSATGDGYTF. Complete variable domain (other parts from reference TRBV9 and TRBJ1-2): DSGVTQTPKHLITATGQRVTLRCSPRSGDLSVYWYQQSLDQGLQFLIQYYNGEERAKGNILERFSAQQFPDLHSELNLSSLELGDSALYFCASSATGDGYTFGSGTRLTVV.

V and J are TRBV15 and TRBJ2-3, with D possibly matching TRBD2 (6 bases). Germline V gene data show CDR1 as LNHNV and CDR2 as YYDKDF (reference sequence). V lost 1 base and J lost 7, with 9 bases in between. The CDR3 loop spans 13 amino acids. The CDR3 bases are TGTGCCACCAGCAGAGGCGGGGTCTATACGCAGTATTTT. Translation gives CATSRGGVYTQYF.

J is TRBJ2-7 and V is TRBV12-3 or TRBV12-4, with TRBD1 matching 9 bases. V lost 1 base, J lost 5 bases, and 12 bases stayed unmatched. This CDR3 spans 17 amino acids. CDR3 nucleotides: TGTGCCAGCAGTTTAGACGCCGCCGGGACAGGGAACGACGAGCAGTACTTC. This translates into CASSLDAAGTGNDEQYF.

This clonotype came up many times. The chain links TRBV3-2 to TRBJ2-3; the listed D gene, TRBD1, was not tested against the DNA. TRBV3-2 is labeled a pseudogene. This CDR3 comprises 17 residues. Here the CDR3 reads CASSPPERGQATFMQYF. In DNA form, the CDR3 reads TGTGCCAGCAGCCCCCCCGAGCGGGGGCAAGCGACCTTTATGCAGTATTTT.

This clonotype was observed a handful of times. The chain uses TRBV6-6 and TRBJ2-7; D remains ambiguous. This CDR3 comprises 11 residues. Germline V lookup: CDR1 MNHNY, CDR2 SVGAGI (reference sequence). Trimming took off 5 bases at V and 6 bases at J, with 8 bases between the two ends. CDR3 in amino acids: CASSPKSEQYF. CDR3 nucleotides: TGTGCCAGCAGTCCCAAGAGCGAGCAGTACTTC.

This clonotype was counted between two and nine times. V gene TRBV5-1 combines with J gene TRBJ2-7; 10 bases align to TRBD1. This CDR3 comprises 12 residues. The J segment lost 11 bases and the V segment lost 8 bases, leaving 10 bases of the junction unmatched. The germline CDR1 and CDR2 sequences are SGHRS and YFSETQ. Here the CDR3 reads CASGTGQGSEYF. The CDR3 DNA follows: TGCGCCAGTGGTACGGGACAGGGGAGTGAGTACTTC.

This clonotype appeared many times. The chain is built from TRBV5-1 and TRBJ2-3; D not certain. The V end was cut by 2 bases, the J end by 2 bases, with 9 bases between. Germline lookup yields CDR1 SGHRS and CDR2 YFSETQ. CDR3 size: 14 residues. CDR3 nucleotide sequence: TGCGCCAGCAGCTTTTTGGGATCCACAGATACGCAGTATTTT. Residues: CASSFLGSTDTQYF.

This rearrangement joins TRBV20-1 to TRBJ1-1, with TRBD1 matching over 7 bases. The germline CDR1 and CDR2 sequences are DFQATT and SNEGSKA (reference sequence). The CDR3 extends over 11 amino acids. J lost 6 bases, V lost 8 bases, and 6 bases had no gene match. DNA of the CDR3: TGCAGTTCACAGGGGTTTTCTGAAGCTTTCTTT. This gives the protein CSSQGFSEAFF.

This clonotype turned up a few times. V usage is TRBV19 and J usage is TRBJ1-1; D not resolved. This CDR3 is 13 amino acids long. V shed 2 bases and J shed 1 base, with 5 bases lying between them. Germline CDR1 is LNHDA and CDR2 is SQIVND (reference sequence). CDR3 protein: CASSINGNTEAFF. The CDR3 bases are TGTGCCAGTAGTATAAACGGGAACACTGAAGCTTTCTTT.

This clonotype was observed a few times. The chain carries TRBV5-6 and TRBJ1-3, with D perhaps TRBD1 (6 bases). Deletions cut 2 bases from V and 0 bases from J, with 9 bases between. The CDR3 is 15 residues long. Germline CDR1 SGHDT, CDR2 YYEEEE. Here the CDR3 DNA reads TGTGCCAGCAGCTTACAGGGAACCTCTGGAAACACCATATATTTT. This translates into CASSLQGTSGNTIYF.

This chain links TRBV12-3 or TRBV12-4 with TRBJ1-1; D gene unclear. Trimming removed 3 bases from V and 1 base from J, with 6 bases in between. The CDR3 covers 13 residues. For the CDR3, the DNA is TGTGCCAGCAGTTTCTACCCGAACACTGAAGCTTTCTTT. Protein: CASSFYPNTEAFF.